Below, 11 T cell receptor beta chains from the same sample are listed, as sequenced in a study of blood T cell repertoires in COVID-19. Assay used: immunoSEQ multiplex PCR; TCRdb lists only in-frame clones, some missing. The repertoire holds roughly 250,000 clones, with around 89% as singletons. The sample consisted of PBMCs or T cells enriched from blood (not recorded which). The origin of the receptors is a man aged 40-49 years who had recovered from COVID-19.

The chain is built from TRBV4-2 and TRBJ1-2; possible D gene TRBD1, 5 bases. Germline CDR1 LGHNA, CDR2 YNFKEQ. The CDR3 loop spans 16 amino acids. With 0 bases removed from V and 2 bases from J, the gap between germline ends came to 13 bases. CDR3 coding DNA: TGTGCCAGCAGCCAAGACAGGGTTGGGTCCAACTATGGCTACACCTTC. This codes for CASSQDRVGSNYGYTF.

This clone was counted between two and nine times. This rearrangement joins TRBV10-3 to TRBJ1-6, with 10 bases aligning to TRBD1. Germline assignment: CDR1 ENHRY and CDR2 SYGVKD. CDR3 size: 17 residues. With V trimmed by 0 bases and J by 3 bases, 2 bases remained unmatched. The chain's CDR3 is CAISESTGGLYNSPLHF. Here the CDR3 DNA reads TGTGCCATCAGTGAGTCGACAGGGGGCCTCTATAATTCACCCCTCCACTTT.

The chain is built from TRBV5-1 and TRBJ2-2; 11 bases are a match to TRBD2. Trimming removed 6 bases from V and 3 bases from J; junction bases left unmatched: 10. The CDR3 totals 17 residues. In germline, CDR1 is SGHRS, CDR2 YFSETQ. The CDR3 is CASTSLRTSGYTGELFF. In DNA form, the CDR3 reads TGCGCCAGCACCTCCTTGAGGACTAGCGGGTACACCGGGGAGCTGTTTTTT.

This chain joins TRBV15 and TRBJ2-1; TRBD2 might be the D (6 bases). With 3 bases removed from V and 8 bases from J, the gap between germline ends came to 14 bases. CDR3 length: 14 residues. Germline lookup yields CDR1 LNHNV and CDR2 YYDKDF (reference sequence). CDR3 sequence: CATSSGDFKDEQFF. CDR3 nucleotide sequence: TGTGCCACCAGCAGTGGGGACTTCAAGGATGAGCAGTTCTTC.

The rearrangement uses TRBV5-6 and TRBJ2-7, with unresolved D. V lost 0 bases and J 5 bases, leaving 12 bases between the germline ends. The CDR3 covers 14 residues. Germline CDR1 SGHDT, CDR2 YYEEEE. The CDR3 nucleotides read TGTGCCAGCAGCTTGGTCGCAGTTCCCCACGAGCAGTACTTC. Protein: CASSLVAVPHEQYF. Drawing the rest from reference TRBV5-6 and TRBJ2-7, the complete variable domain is DAGVTQSPTHLIKTRGQQVTLRCSPKSGHDTVSWYQQALGQGPQFIFQYYEEEERQRGNFPDRFSGHQFPNYSSELNVNALLLGDSALYLCASSLVAVPHEQYFGPGTRLTVT.

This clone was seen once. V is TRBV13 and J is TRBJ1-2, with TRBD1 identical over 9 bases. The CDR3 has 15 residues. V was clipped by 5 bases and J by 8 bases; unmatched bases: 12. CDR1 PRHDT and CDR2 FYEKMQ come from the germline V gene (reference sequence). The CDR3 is CASSPGQGTVWGYTF. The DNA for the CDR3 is TGTGCCAGCAGCCCCGGACAGGGGACGGTCTGGGGCTACACCTTC.

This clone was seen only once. DNA of the CDR3: TGTGCCACCAGTGAAAATAGCGTCACTGCCTACAATGAGCAGTTCTTC. This gives the protein CATSENSVTAYNEQFF. The rearrangement links TRBV24-1 to TRBJ2-1; D may be TRBD2 (5 bases). The CDR3 spans 16 residues. CDR1 and CDR2 (germline): KGHDR, SFDVKD. V lost 4 bases and J lost 2, with 14 bases in between.

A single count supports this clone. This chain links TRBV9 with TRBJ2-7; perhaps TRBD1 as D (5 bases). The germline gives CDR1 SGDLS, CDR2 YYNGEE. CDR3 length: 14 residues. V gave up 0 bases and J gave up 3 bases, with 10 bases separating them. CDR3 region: CASSVGSDSYEQYF. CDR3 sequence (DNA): TGTGCCAGCAGCGTAGGGTCAGACAGCTACGAGCAGTACTTC. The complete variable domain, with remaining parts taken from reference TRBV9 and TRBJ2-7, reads DSGVTQTPKHLITATGQRVTLRCSPRSGDLSVYWYQQSLDQGLQFLIQYYNGEERAKGNILERFSAQQFPDLHSELNLSSLELGDSALYFCASSVGSDSYEQYFGPGTRLTVT.

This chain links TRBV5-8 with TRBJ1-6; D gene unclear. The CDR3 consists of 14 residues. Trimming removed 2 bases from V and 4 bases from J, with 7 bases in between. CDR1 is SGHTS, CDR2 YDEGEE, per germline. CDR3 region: CASSLSGYNSPLHF. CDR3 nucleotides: TGTGCCAGCAGCTTATCCGGTTATAATTCACCCCTCCACTTT.

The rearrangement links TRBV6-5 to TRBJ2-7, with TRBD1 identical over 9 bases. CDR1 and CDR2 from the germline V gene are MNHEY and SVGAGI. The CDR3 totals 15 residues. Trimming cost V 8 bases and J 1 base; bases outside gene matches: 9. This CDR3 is CASSPGTGLSYEQYF. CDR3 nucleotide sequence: TGTGCCAGCTCCCCCGGGACAGGGTTGTCCTACGAGCAGTACTTC.

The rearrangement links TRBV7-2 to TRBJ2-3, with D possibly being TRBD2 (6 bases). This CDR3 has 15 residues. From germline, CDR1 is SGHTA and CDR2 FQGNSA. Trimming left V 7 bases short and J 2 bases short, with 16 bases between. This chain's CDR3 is CASTIPLANTDTQYF. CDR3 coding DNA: TGTGCCAGCACCATCCCACTAGCCAACACAGATACGCAGTATTTT. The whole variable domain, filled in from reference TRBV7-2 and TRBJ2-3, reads GAGVSQSPSNKVTEKGKDVELRCDPISGHTALYWYRQSLGQGLEFLIYFQGNSAPDKSGLPSDRFSAERTGGSVSTLTIQRTQQEDSAVYLCASTIPLANTDTQYFGPGTRLTVL.